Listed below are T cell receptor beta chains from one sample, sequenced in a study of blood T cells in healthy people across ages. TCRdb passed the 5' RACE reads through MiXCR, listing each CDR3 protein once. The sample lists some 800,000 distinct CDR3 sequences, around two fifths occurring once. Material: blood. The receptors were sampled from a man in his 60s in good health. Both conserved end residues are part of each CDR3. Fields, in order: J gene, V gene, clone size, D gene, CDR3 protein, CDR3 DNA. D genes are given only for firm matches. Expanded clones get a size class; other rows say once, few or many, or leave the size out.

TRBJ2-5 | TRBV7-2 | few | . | CASSLDWTAQETQYF | TGTGCCAGCAGCTTAGACTGGACAGCACAAGAGACCCAGTACTTC
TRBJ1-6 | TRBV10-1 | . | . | CASSEPGENSPLHF | TGCGCCAGCAGTGAGCCAGGAGAAAATTCACCCCTCCACTTT
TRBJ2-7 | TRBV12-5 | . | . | CASGLVPWDEQYF | TGTGCTAGTGGTTTGGTACCTTGGGATGAGCAGTACTTC
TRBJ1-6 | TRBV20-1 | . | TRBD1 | CSASKGGGTEVPLHF | TGCAGTGCTAGTAAGGGGGGCGGGACAGAGGTACCCCTCCACTTT
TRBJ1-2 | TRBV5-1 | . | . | CASSLSRSDYGYTF | TGCGCCAGCAGCTTGAGTCGGTCCGACTATGGCTACACCTTC
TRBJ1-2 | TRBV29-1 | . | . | CSVESGQPTKYGYTF | TGCAGCGTTGAATCAGGACAGCCAACTAAATATGGCTACACCTTC
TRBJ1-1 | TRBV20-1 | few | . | CSARVLGNTEAFF | TGCAGTGCTAGAGTATTGGGTAACACTGAAGCTTTCTTT
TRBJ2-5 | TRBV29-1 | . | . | CSAARQEETQYF | TGCAGCGCTGCGAGGCAGGAAGAGACCCAGTACTTC
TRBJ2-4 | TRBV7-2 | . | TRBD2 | CASSLASAGVRAKNIQYF | TGTGCCAGCAGCTTAGCCTCGGCGGGGGTAAGGGCCAAAAACATTCAGTACTTC
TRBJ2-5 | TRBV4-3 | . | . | CASSQDRGAGAYNEQYF | TGCGCCAGCAGCCAAGATCGCGGGGCAGGGGCCTACAATGAGCAGTACTTC
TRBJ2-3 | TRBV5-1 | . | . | CASSLETGPFGTDTQYF | TGCGCCAGCAGCTTGGAAACAGGCCCGTTCGGCACAGATACGCAGTATTTT
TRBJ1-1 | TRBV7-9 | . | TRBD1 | CASSLGRTGWTEAFF | TGTGCCAGCAGCTTAGGACGGACAGGTTGGACTGAAGCTTTCTTT
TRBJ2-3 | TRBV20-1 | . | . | CSVNPRATDTQYF | TGCAGTGTCAACCCCCGGGCGACAGATACGCAGTATTTT
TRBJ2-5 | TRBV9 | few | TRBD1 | CASAKSPTGEETQYF | TGTGCCAGCGCCAAGAGTCCCACAGGGGAAGAGACCCAGTACTTC
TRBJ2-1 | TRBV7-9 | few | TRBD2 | CASSSPLAGDYNEQFF | TGTGCCAGCAGTTCACCCCTAGCGGGGGACTACAATGAGCAGTTCTTC
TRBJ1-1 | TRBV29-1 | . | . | CSVGRQANTEAFF | TGCAGCGTTGGGCGGCAGGCGAACACTGAAGCTTTCTTT
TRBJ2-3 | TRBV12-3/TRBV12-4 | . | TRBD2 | CASSQQSLGGADTQYF | TGTGCCAGCAGCCAGCAGTCACTGGGGGGGGCAGATACGCAGTATTTT
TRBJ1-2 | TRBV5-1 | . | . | CASSYSGSDRGGYTF | TGCGCCAGCAGCTATTCAGGATCGGACCGAGGAGGCTACACCTTC
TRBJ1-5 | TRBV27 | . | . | CASSLSVTAFQPQHF | TGTGCCAGCAGTTTATCAGTGACAGCTTTTCAGCCCCAGCATTTT
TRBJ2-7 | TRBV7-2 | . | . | CASSTPYRTYEQYF | TGTGCCAGCAGCACCCCGTACAGAACCTACGAGCAGTACTTC
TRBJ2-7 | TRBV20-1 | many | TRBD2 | CSAPGTSDYYEQYF | TGCAGTGCTCCCGGGACTAGCGACTACTACGAGCAGTACTTC
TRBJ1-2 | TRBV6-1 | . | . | CASSEGLGVANYGYTF | TGTGCCAGCAGTGAAGGTCTTGGCGTCGCTAACTATGGCTACACCTTC
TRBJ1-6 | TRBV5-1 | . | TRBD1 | CASSLDGQEDSPLHF | TGCGCCAGCAGCTTGGACGGACAGGAGGATTCACCCCTCCACTTT
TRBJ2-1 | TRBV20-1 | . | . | CSAVGTPGNEQFF | TGCAGTGCAGTGGGGACTCCCGGCAATGAGCAGTTCTTC
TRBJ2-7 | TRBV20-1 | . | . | CSAGPGAGSYEQYF | TGCAGTGCTGGGCCCGGGGCTGGTTCGTACGAGCAGTACTTC
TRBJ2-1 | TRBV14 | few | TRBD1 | CASSQGGGLRNEQFF | TGTGCCAGCAGCCAAGGAGGGGGCTTGAGAAATGAGCAGTTCTTC
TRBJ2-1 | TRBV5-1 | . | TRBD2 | CASSVGGAGAYNEQFF | TGCGCCAGCAGCGTTGGAGGGGCGGGAGCGTACAATGAGCAGTTCTTC
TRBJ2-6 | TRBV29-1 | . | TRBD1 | CSVEATGGAGANVLTF | TGCAGCGTTGAAGCGACAGGGGGCGCCGGGGCCAACGTCCTGACTTTC
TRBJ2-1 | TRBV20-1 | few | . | CSAVGRLDEQFF | TGCAGTGCCGTGGGGCGCCTCGATGAGCAGTTCTTC
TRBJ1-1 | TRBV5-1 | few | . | CASSLALPRGEKAFF | TGCGCCAGCAGCTTGGCCCTACCGAGGGGAGAGAAGGCTTTCTTT
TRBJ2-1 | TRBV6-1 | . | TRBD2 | CASSEFASGGSYNEQFF | TGTGCCAGCAGTGAATTCGCTAGCGGGGGGTCCTACAATGAGCAGTTCTTC
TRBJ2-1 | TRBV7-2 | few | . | CASSSDRGHNEQFF | TGTGCCAGCAGCTCGGACCGGGGTCACAATGAGCAGTTCTTC
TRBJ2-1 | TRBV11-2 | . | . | CASSLGHNPIYNEQFF | TGTGCCAGCAGCCTCGGACACAATCCTATTTACAATGAGCAGTTCTTC
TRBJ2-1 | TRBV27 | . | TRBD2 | CASSPTGGSGGLKGRYNEQFF | TGTGCCAGCAGTCCGACCGGAGGTAGCGGGGGGCTCAAAGGCAGGTACAATGAGCAGTTCTTC
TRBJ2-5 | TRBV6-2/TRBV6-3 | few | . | CASSFRDTVGTQYF | TGTGCCAGCAGTTTCCGGGACACCGTAGGGACCCAGTACTTC
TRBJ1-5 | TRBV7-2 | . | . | CASSLGGGLDPQHF | TGTGCCAGCAGCTTAGGGGGTGGATTGGACCCCCAGCATTTT
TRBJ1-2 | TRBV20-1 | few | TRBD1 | CSARAPGTGNYGYTF | TGCAGTGCTAGAGCCCCAGGGACAGGAAACTATGGCTACACCTTC
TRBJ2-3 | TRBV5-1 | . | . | CASSSFGSGRLDTQYF | TGCGCCAGCAGCTCGTTTGGGTCGGGGCGTCTAGATACGCAGTATTTT
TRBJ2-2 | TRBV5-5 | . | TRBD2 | CASSFLLAGDTGELFF | TGTGCCAGCAGCTTCCTACTAGCGGGGGACACCGGGGAGCTGTTTTTT
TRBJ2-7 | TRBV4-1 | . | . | CASSQAYLVYEQYF | TGCGCCAGCAGCCAAGCCTATTTAGTCTACGAGCAGTACTTC
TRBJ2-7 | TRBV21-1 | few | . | CASPVRLMNEQYF | TGTGCCAGCCCGGTCCGTTTAATGAACGAGCAGTACTTC
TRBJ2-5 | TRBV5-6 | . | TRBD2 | CASSLTSGGPRGETQYF | TGTGCCAGCAGCTTAACTAGCGGGGGGCCTCGGGGAGAGACCCAGTACTTC
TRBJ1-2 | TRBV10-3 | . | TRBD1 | CAISATGYNYDYTF | TGTGCCATCAGCGCGACAGGGTATAACTATGACTACACCTTC
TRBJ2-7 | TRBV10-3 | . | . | CAMRNRDANEQYF | TGTGCCATGAGAAACAGGGATGCCAATGAGCAGTACTTC
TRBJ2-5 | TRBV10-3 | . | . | CAVSEFPGLQETQYF | TGTGCCGTCAGTGAGTTTCCTGGACTACAAGAGACCCAGTACTTC
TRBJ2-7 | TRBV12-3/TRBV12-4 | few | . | CASSLAPDGFYEQYF | TGTGCCAGCAGTTTAGCCCCGGACGGATTCTACGAGCAGTACTTC
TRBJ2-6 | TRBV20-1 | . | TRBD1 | CSAPDRRTQSGANVLTF | TGCAGTGCTCCGGACAGGAGAACCCAATCTGGGGCCAACGTCCTGACTTTC
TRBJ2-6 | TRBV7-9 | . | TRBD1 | CASSQIPGQSSGANVLTF | TGTGCCAGCAGTCAAATCCCGGGACAGAGCTCTGGGGCCAACGTCCTGACTTTC
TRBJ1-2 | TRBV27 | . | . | CAGSLGGSYGYTF | TGTGCCGGCAGTTTAGGGGGTAGCTATGGCTACACCTTC
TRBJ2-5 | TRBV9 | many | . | CASSPRRGLQETQYF | TGTGCCAGCAGCCCCCGCCGGGGACTCCAAGAGACCCAGTACTTC
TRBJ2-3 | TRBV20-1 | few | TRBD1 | CSASIWDREGTDTQYF | TGCAGTGCTAGTATTTGGGACAGGGAAGGTACAGATACGCAGTATTTT
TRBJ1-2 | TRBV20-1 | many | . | CSASGTSIGYTF | TGCAGTGCCTCCGGGACATCAATAGGCTACACCTTC
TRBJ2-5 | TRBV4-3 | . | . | CASSQDGRGATPHEQYF | TGCGCCAGCAGCCAAGACGGACGGGGGGCGACCCCACATGAGCAGTACTTC
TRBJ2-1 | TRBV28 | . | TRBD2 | CAGSSSGDPLSEQFF | TGTGCCGGCAGTTCTAGCGGGGATCCTTTGAGTGAGCAGTTCTTC
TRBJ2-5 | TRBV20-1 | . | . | CSANRALGGETQYF | TGCAGTGCAAACCGGGCCCTAGGGGGAGAGACCCAGTACTTC
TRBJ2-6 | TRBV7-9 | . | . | CASSYESRGSGANVLTF | TGTGCCAGCAGCTACGAATCCAGGGGCTCTGGGGCCAACGTCCTGACTTTC
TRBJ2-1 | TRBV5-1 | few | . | CASSSEPDPYSYNEQFF | TGCGCCAGCAGCTCTGAACCGGACCCATACTCCTACAATGAGCAGTTCTTC
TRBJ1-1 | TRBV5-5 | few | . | CASSPREGRNTEAFF | TGTGCCAGCAGCCCCCGGGAGGGAAGGAACACTGAAGCTTTCTTT
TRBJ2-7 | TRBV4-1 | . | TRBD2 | CASSQAIGGAGYEQYF | TGCGCCAGCAGCCAAGCGATCGGGGGGGCGGGCTACGAGCAGTACTTC
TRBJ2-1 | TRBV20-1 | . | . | CSAASGGNEQFF | TGCAGTGCTGCCTCGGGCGGGAATGAGCAGTTCTTC